The entry that follows covers one T cell receptor beta chain sequence. Sequenced by immunoSEQ multiplex PCR; TCRdb stores in-frame clones only, minus some. This sample has tens of thousands of clones, with 85% to 95% found just once. Blood specimens came from baseline, cycle 4 day 1, and cycle 7 day 1. The data are from a study of OX40 agonist ivuxolimab in advanced cancers. Study background: Every 2 weeks, patients got intravenous ivuxolimab at one of six dose levels (0.01-10 mg/kg). The mean age was roughly 60 years, ranging from about 23 to 79, with around four fifths of participants male. Prior anti-PD-1, anti-PD-L1 or anti-CTLA-4 therapy did not bar entry, and more than 35% had some.

Germline V gene sequence: CDR1 MNHEY, CDR2 SMNVEV (reference sequence). Trimming removed 3 bases at V and 12 bases at J, with 15 bases between. This CDR3 has 12 amino acids. This material consisted of CD4+ or CD8+ T cells sorted from blood, taken in a trial of the OX40 agonist ivuxolimab. This clonotype originated in an adult with an advanced solid tumor such as melanoma, head and neck, liver or kidney cancer. This chain uses TRBV27 with TRBJ2-7; a possible D gene is TRBD1 (6 bases). DNA of the CDR3: TGTGCCAGCAGTTTTATGGCAGGGGAACTGTACTTC. Translating it yields CASSFMAGELYF.